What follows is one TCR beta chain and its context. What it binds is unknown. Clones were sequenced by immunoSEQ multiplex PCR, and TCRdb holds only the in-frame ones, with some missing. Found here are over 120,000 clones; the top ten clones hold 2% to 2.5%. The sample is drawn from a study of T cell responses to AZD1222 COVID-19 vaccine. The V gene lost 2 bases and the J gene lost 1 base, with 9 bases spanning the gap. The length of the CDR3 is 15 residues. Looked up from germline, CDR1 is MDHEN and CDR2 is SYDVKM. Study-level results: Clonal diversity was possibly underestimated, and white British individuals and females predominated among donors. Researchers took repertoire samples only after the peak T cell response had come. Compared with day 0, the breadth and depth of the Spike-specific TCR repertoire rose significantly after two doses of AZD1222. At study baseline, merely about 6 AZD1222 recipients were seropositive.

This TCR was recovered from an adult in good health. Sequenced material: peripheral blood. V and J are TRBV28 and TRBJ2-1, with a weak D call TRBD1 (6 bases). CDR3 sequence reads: CASSLTGYSYNEQFF. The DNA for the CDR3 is TGTGCCAGCAGTTTAACAGGGTATTCCTACAATGAGCAGTTCTTC.